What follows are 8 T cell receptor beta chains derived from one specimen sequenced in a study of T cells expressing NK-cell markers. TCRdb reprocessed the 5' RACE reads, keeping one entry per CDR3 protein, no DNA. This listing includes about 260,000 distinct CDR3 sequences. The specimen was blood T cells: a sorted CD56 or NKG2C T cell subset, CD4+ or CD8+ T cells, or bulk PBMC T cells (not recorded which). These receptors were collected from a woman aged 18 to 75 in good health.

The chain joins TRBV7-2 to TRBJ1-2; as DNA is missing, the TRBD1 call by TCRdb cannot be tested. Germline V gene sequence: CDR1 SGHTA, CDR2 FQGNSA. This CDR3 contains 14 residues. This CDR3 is CASSLEGRNYGYTF.

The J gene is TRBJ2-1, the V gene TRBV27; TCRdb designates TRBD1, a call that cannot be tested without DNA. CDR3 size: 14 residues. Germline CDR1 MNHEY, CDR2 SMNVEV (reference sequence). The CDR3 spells CASSPYRQAHEQFF.

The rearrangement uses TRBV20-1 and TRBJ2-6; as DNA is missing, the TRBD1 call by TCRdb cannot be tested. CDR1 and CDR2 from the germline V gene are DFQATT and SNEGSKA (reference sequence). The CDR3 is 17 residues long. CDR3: CSAVPGQGLTGANVLTF.

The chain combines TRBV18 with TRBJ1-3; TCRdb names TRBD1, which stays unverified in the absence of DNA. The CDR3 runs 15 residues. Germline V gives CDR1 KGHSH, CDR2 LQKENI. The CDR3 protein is CASSPARVRGNTIYF.

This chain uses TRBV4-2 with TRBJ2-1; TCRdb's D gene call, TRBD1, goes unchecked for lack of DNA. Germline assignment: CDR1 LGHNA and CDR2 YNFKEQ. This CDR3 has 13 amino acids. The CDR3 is CASSLTGANEQFF.

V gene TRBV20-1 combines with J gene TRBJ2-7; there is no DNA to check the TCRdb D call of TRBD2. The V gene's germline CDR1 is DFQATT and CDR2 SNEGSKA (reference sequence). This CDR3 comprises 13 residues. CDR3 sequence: CSATGLAGIEQYF.

CDR3 region: CASSFDINNEQFF. The chain joins TRBV7-3 to TRBJ2-1. CDR1 and CDR2 (germline): SGHTA, FQGTGA. The CDR3 consists of 13 residues. Variable domain in full (rest from reference TRBV7-3 and TRBJ2-1): GAGVSQTPSNKVTEKGKYVELRCDPISGHTALYWYRQSLGQGPEFLIYFQGTGAADDSGLPNDRFFAVRPEGSVSTLKIQRTERGDSAVYLCASSFDINNEQFFGPGTRLTVL.

The CDR3 loop reads CASSPGDGRDTQYF. The rearrangement links TRBV18 to TRBJ2-3; TCRdb returns TRBD1, unconfirmable since there is no DNA. Germline V gives CDR1 KGHSH, CDR2 LQKENI. The CDR3 is 14 amino acids.